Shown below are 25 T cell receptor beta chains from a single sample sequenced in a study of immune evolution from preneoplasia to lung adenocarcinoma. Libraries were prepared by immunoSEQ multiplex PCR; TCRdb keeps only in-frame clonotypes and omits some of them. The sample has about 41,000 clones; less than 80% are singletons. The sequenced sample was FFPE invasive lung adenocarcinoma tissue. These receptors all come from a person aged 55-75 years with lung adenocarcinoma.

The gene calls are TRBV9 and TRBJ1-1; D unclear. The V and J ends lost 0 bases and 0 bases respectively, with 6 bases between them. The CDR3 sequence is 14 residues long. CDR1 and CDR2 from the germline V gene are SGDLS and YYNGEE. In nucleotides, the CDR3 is TGTGCCAGCAGCGTAGACGCTATGAACACTGAAGCTTTCTTT. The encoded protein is CASSVDAMNTEAFF.

CDR3 amino acids: CASSKADRTRETQYF. DNA of the CDR3: TGTGCCAGCAGCAAAGCGGACAGGACGCGGGAGACCCAGTACTTC. The chain carries TRBV21-1 and TRBJ2-5; TRBD1, the table's D call, lacks a check against the DNA. TRBV21-1 is a recognized pseudogene. The CDR3 extends over 15 amino acids.

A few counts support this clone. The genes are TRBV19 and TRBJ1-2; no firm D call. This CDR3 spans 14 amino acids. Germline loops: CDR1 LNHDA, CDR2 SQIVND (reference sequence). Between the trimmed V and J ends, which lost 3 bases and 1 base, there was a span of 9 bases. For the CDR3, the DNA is TGTGCCAGTAGTATGCGGGGTCGTAACTATGGCTACACCTTC. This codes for CASSMRGRNYGYTF.

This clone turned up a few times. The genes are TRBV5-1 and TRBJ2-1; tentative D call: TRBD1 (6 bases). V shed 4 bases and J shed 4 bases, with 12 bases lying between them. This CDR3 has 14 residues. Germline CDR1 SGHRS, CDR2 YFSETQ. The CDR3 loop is CASSPTTGYNEQFF. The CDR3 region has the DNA TGCGCCAGCAGCCCAACAACAGGGTACAATGAGCAGTTCTTC. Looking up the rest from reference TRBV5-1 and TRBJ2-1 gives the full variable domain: KAGVTQTPRYLIKTRGQQVTLSCSPISGHRSVSWYQQTPGQGLQFLFEYFSETQRNKGNFPGRFSGRQFSNSRSEMNVSTLELGDSALYLCASSPTTGYNEQFFGPGTRLTVL.

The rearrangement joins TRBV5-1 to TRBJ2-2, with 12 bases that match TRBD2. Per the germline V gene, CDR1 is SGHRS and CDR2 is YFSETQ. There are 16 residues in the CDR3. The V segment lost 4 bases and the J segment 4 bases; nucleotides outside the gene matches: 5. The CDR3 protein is CASSLSGLAGTGELFF. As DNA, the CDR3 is TGCGCCAGCAGCCTGTCGGGACTAGCGGGCACCGGGGAGCTGTTTTTT.

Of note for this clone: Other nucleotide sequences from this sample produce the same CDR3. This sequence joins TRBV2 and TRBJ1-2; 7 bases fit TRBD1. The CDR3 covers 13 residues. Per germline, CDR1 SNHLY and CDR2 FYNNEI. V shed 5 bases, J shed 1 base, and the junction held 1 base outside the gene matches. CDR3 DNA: TGTGCCAGCAGTCGGGACAGTAACTATGGCTACACCTTC. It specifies CASSRDSNYGYTF.

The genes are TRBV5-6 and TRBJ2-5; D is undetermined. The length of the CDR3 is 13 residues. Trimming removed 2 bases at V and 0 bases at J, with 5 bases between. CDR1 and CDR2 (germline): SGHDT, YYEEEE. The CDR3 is CASSLQNQETQYF. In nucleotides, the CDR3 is TGTGCCAGCAGCTTACAGAACCAAGAGACCCAGTACTTC. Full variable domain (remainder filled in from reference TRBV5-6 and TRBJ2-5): DAGVTQSPTHLIKTRGQQVTLRCSPKSGHDTVSWYQQALGQGPQFIFQYYEEEERQRGNFPDRFSGHQFPNYSSELNVNALLLGDSALYLCASSLQNQETQYFGPGTRLLVL.

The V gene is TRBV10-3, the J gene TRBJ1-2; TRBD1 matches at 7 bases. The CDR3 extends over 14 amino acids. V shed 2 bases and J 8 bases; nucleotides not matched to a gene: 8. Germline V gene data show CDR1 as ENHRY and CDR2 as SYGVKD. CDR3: CAISETGERGGYTF. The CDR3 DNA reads TGTGCCATCAGTGAGACAGGGGAGAGGGGAGGCTACACCTTC.

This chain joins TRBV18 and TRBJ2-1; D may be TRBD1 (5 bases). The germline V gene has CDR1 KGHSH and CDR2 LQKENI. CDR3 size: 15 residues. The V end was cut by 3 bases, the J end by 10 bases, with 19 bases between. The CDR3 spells CASSPPTGLRVEQFF. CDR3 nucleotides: TGTGCCAGCTCACCCCCCACAGGTTTGCGAGTGGAGCAGTTCTTC.

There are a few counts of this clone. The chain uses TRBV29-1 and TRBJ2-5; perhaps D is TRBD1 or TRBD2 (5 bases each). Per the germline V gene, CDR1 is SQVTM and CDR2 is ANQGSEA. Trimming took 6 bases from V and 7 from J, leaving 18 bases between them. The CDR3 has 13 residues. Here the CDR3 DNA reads TGCAGCGTGGACACCGGGACGGGACGGACCCAGTACTTC. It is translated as CSVDTGTGRTQYF.

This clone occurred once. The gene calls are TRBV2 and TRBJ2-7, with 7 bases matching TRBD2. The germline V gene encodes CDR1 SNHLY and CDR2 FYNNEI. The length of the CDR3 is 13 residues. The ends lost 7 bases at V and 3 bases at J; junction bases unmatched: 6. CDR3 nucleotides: TGTGCCAGCACTGCCGGGACTAACTACGAGCAGTACTTC. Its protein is CASTAGTNYEQYF.

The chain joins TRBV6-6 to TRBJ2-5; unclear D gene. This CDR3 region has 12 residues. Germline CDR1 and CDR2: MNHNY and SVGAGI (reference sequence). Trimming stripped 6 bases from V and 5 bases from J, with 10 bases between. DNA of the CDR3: TGTGCCAGCAGAAAACTGGGGGAGACCCAGTACTTC. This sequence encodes CASRKLGETQYF.

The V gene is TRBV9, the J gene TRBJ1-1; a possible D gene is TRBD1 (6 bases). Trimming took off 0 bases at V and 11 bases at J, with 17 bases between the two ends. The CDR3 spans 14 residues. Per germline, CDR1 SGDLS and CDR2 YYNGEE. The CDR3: CASSVEVGQGRAFF. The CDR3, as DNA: TGTGCCAGCAGCGTAGAGGTGGGGCAGGGGAGGGCTTTCTTT.

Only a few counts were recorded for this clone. CDR3 nucleotides: TGTGCCAGCAACCGACTAGCGGGAGAGACCCAGTACTTC. Its translation is CASNRLAGETQYF. The V call is TRBV5-5, the J call TRBJ2-5, with 10 positions matching TRBD2. CDR1 SGHKS and CDR2 YYEKEE come from the germline V gene (reference sequence). The CDR3 is 13 amino acids. V shed 6 bases, J shed 4 bases, and the junction held 3 bases outside the gene matches.

The chain's CDR3 is CASSFQGPNEKLFF. In DNA, the CDR3 is TGTGCCAGCAGTTTTCAAGGGCCTAATGAAAAACTGTTTTTT. The genes are TRBV28 and TRBJ1-4; D unresolved. The V end was cut by 3 bases, the J end by 3 bases, with 8 bases between. This CDR3 has 14 residues. CDR1 MDHEN and CDR2 SYDVKM come from the germline V gene.

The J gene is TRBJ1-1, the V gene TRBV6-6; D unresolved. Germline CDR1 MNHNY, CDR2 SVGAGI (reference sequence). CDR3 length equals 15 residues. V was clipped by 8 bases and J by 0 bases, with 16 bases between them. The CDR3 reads CASSFGEGVNTEAFF. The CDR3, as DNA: TGTGCCAGCTCATTCGGGGAAGGCGTGAACACTGAAGCTTTCTTT.

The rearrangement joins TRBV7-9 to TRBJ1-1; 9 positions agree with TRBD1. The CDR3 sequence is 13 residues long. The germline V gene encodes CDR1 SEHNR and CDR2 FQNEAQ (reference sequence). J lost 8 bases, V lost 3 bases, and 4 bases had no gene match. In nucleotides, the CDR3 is TGTGCCAGCAGCTTTGAAGGGACAGGGGAAGCTTTCTTT. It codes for CASSFEGTGEAFF.

For the CDR3, the DNA is TGTGCCGGGAACAGGGACTCCTACGAGCAGTACTTC. Translating it yields CAGNRDSYEQYF. The chain recombines TRBV19 with TRBJ2-7; D possibly corresponds to TRBD1 (6 bases). The CDR3 consists of 12 residues. Germline CDR1 reads LNHDA; CDR2 reads SQIVND (reference sequence). The V end was cut by 11 bases, the J end by 0 bases, with 11 bases between.

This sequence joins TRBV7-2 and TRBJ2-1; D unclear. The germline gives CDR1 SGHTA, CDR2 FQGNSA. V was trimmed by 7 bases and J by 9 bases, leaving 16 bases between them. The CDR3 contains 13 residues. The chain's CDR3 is CASIPPTLPEQFF. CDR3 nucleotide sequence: TGTGCCAGCATCCCTCCCACTTTGCCTGAGCAGTTCTTC.

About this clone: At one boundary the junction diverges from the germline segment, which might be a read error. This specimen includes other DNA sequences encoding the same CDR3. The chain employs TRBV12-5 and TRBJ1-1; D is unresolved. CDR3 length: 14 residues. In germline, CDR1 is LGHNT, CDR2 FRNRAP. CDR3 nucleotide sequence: TGTGCTAGTGGTTTGCATCCGACGAACACTGAAGCCTTCTTT. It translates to CASGLHPTNTEAFF.

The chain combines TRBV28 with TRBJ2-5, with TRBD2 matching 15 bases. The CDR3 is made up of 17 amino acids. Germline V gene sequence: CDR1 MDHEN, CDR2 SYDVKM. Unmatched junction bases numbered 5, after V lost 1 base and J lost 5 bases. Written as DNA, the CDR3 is TGTGCCAGCAGTTTATTGTCCGGGACTAGCGGGAGGGAGACCCAGTACTTC. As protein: CASSLLSGTSGRETQYF.

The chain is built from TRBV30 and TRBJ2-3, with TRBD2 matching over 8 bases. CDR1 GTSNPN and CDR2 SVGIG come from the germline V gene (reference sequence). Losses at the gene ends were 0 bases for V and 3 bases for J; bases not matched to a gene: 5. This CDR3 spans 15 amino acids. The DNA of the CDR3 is TGTGCCTGGAGTGTTGGGGGCGGGGGGACAGATACGCAGTATTTT. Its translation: CAWSVGGGGTDTQYF.

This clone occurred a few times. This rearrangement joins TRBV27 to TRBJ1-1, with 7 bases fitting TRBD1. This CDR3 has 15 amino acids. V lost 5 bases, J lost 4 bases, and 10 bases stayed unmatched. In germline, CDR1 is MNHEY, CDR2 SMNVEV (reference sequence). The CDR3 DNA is TGTGCCAGCAGTCCAGGGCAGGGGGTACGCACTGAAGCTTTCTTT. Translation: CASSPGQGVRTEAFF.

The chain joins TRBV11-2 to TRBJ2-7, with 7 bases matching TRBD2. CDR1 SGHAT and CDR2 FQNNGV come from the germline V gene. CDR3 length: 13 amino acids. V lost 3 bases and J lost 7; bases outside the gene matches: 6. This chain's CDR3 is CASSLGGVWEQYF. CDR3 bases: TGTGCCAGCAGCTTGGGGGGGGTGTGGGAGCAGTACTTC.

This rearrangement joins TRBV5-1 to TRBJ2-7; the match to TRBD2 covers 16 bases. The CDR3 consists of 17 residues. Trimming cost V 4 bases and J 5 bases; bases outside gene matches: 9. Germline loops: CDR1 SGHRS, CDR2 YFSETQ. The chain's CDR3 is CASSLGTSGRVGHEQYF. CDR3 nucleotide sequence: TGCGCCAGCAGCCTCGGGACTAGCGGGAGGGTAGGCCACGAGCAGTACTTC.